The rows below give T cell receptor beta chains drawn from one sample of a study of T cells after yellow fever vaccination. TCRdb re-derived calls from the 5' RACE reads in MiXCR, one entry per CDR3 protein. The table records about 500,000 distinct CDR3 sequences, about a sixth of them present only once. The sample in question was PBMCs, obtained 5 days after the first yellow fever vaccination. The receptors were sampled from a man younger than 30 who received the YFV17D yellow fever vaccine. Each CDR3 is given with its conserved first and last residue. D genes are given only for firm matches. Size is omitted from some rows. Given values are once, few, many or a class for expanded clones.

V	size	D	J	CDR3	DNA
TRBV20-1	.	TRBD1	TRBJ2-5	CSARLAGTGDQETQYF	TGCAGTGCTAGGCTCGCCGGGACAGGGGACCAAGAGACCCAGTACTTC
TRBV7-2	.	TRBD2	TRBJ2-3	CASSLWASGGPSRDTQYF	TGTGCCAGCAGCTTATGGGCTAGCGGGGGCCCAAGCAGAGATACGCAGTATTTT
TRBV6-2/TRBV6-3	few	TRBD2	TRBJ2-5	CASSAKRGGLLETQYF	TGTGCCAGCAGCGCTAAGCGGGGGGGCCTCTTAGAGACCCAGTACTTC
TRBV20-1	few	TRBD1	TRBJ2-3	CSGTGTGGTDTQYF	TGCAGCGGCACCGGGACAGGGGGTACAGATACGCAGTATTTT
TRBV28	.	.	TRBJ2-5	CASSLPGRQETQYF	TGTGCCAGCAGTTTACCCGGTAGACAAGAGACCCAGTACTTC
TRBV24-1	few	.	TRBJ2-2	CATSDFSGNTGELFF	TGTGCCACCAGTGATTTTAGCGGGAACACCGGGGAGCTGTTTTTT
TRBV20-1	.	.	TRBJ2-5	CSARRDSQETQYF	TGCAGTGCTAGGCGGGACAGCCAAGAGACCCAGTACTTC
TRBV20-1	.	.	TRBJ2-2	CSARNIISNTGELFF	TGCAGTGCTAGAAACATAATTTCGAACACCGGGGAGCTGTTTTTT
TRBV5-4	many	TRBD2	TRBJ2-3	CASSLDSGGTDTQYF	TGTGCCAGCAGCTTGGATAGCGGGGGCACAGATACGCAGTATTTT
TRBV2	.	.	TRBJ2-7	CASRGRGIDEQYF	TGTGCCAGCAGAGGAAGGGGAATCGACGAGCAGTACTTC
TRBV5-4	few	.	TRBJ1-1	CASSPPGEEAFF	TGTGCCAGCAGCCCGCCCGGAGAGGAAGCTTTCTTT
TRBV20-1	.	.	TRBJ2-4	CSAPTGPNIQYF	TGCAGTGCGCCAACCGGGCCAAACATTCAGTACTTC
TRBV9	few	.	TRBJ2-2	CASSVALNTGELFF	TGTGCCAGCAGCGTAGCATTGAACACCGGGGAGCTGTTTTTT
TRBV29-1	.	.	TRBJ2-3	CSASGGRGTDTQYF	TGCAGCGCCTCGGGGGGCCGAGGGACAGATACGCAGTATTTT
TRBV7-2	.	TRBD2	TRBJ2-7	CASSLLVSGGAYEQYF	TGTGCCAGCAGCTTATTGGTTAGCGGGGGGGCCTACGAGCAGTACTTC
TRBV12-3/TRBV12-4	many	.	TRBJ2-5	CASSLPTTQETQYF	TGTGCCAGCAGTTTACCGACAACGCAAGAGACCCAGTACTTC
TRBV11-2	.	TRBD1	TRBJ1-2	CASSSLGTGAYTF	TGTGCCAGCAGCTCCCTAGGGACAGGGGCCTACACCTTC
TRBV11-3	few	TRBD2	TRBJ2-5	CASSSPALAGGLETQYF	TGTGCCAGCAGCTCCCCCGCTTTAGCGGGGGGTCTAGAGACCCAGTACTTC
TRBV19	few	TRBD1	TRBJ2-5	CASRQGKETQYF	TGTGCCAGTAGACAGGGGAAGGAGACCCAGTACTTC
TRBV5-6	.	.	TRBJ2-5	CASSSISRQETQYF	TGTGCCAGTAGCTCGATTAGCCGGCAAGAGACCCAGTACTTC
TRBV11-2	.	.	TRBJ1-5	CASSLTEGNQPQHF	TGTGCCAGCAGCTTAACCGAGGGCAATCAGCCCCAGCATTTT
TRBV18	few	.	TRBJ2-5	CASSPNVQETQYF	TGTGCCAGCTCACCAAATGTCCAAGAGACCCAGTACTTC
TRBV27	few	.	TRBJ1-2	CASSSWDTANYGYTF	TGTGCCAGCAGTTCATGGGACACCGCTAACTATGGCTACACCTTC
TRBV5-5	.	TRBD1	TRBJ2-5	CASSLGQGRQTQYF	TGTGCCAGCAGCTTGGGACAGGGGAGACAGACCCAGTACTTC
TRBV2	.	.	TRBJ1-5	CASSQGPPQNQPQHF	TGTGCCAGCAGTCAGGGGCCTCCCCAAAATCAGCCCCAGCATTTT
TRBV7-3	.	.	TRBJ2-2	CASSPVVNPAGELFF	TGTGCCAGCAGCCCTGTGGTGAACCCAGCCGGGGAGCTGTTTTTT
TRBV7-8	many	.	TRBJ1-2	CASSLVFGSNYGYTF	TGTGCCAGCAGCTTAGTTTTTGGGTCTAACTATGGCTACACCTTC
TRBV12-3/TRBV12-4	few	.	TRBJ2-5	CASSPWEDETQYF	TGTGCCAGCAGTCCCTGGGAGGATGAGACCCAGTACTTC
TRBV18	few	.	TRBJ2-5	CASSPPNSEETQYF	TGTGCCAGCTCACCACCGAATAGCGAGGAGACCCAGTACTTC
TRBV7-9	few	.	TRBJ2-7	CASSLGRPSSYEQYF	TGTGCCAGCAGCTTAGGCAGACCCTCCTCCTACGAGCAGTACTTC
TRBV9	.	.	TRBJ2-2	CASSKGGGTGELFF	TGTGCCAGCAGTAAAGGAGGGGGTACCGGGGAGCTGTTTTTT
TRBV29-1	.	.	TRBJ1-1	CSVGGTEAFF	TGCAGCGTTGGGGGAACTGAAGCTTTCTTT
TRBV29-1	.	.	TRBJ2-3	CSVDTIEGGTDTQYF	TGCAGCGTTGATACGATCGAGGGGGGCACAGATACGCAGTATTTT
TRBV12-3/TRBV12-4	few	.	TRBJ1-4	CASSDSWGGEKLFF	TGTGCCAGCAGTGACAGCTGGGGTGGTGAAAAACTGTTTTTT
TRBV5-1	.	.	TRBJ1-6	CASSSGVGSPLHF	TGCGCCAGCAGCTCAGGAGTAGGGTCACCCCTCCACTTT
TRBV28	many	TRBD1	TRBJ2-2	CASSFGTGDTGELFF	TGTGCCAGCAGTTTTGGGACAGGTGACACCGGGGAGCTGTTTTTT
TRBV28	.	TRBD2	TRBJ2-3	CASSSKLAGRGDTQYF	TGTGCCAGCAGTTCGAAGCTAGCGGGGAGGGGAGATACGCAGTATTTT
TRBV30	.	TRBD1	TRBJ2-2	CAWSPKGDRGTGELFF	TGTGCCTGGAGTCCGAAAGGGGACAGGGGAACCGGGGAGCTGTTTTTT
TRBV5-1	.	.	TRBJ2-1	CASSLELGGLYNEQFF	TGCGCCAGCAGCTTGGAACTCGGGGGACTCTACAATGAGCAGTTCTTC
TRBV18	.	.	TRBJ2-1	CASSPPANEQFF	TGTGCCAGCTCACCCCCCGCGAATGAGCAGTTCTTC
TRBV18	.	.	TRBJ1-5	CASSPQRVVSNQPQHF	TGTGCCAGCTCACCACAACGGGTAGTGTCCAATCAGCCCCAGCATTTT
TRBV7-9	.	.	TRBJ2-3	CASSFAGPDTQYF	TGTGCCAGCAGCTTCGCGGGCCCAGATACGCAGTATTTT
TRBV3-1	.	.	TRBJ2-1	CASSQVQAGNYNEQFF	TGTGCCAGCAGCCAAGTTCAAGCGGGCAACTACAATGAGCAGTTCTTC
TRBV10-3	.	.	TRBJ2-3	CATGNRVATDTQYF	TGTGCCACGGGAAACAGGGTGGCCACAGATACGCAGTATTTT
TRBV7-2	many	.	TRBJ1-1	CASTQWGVTEAFF	TGTGCCAGCACCCAGTGGGGGGTCACTGAAGCTTTCTTT
TRBV4-3	few	.	TRBJ2-6	CASSQDPGRTSGANVLTF	TGCGCCAGCAGCCAAGATCCAGGACGTACCTCTGGGGCCAACGTCCTGACTTTC
TRBV5-5	.	TRBD1	TRBJ1-2	CASSLYGTGGYTF	TGTGCCAGCAGCTTGTACGGGACAGGTGGCTACACCTTC
TRBV10-3	.	.	TRBJ2-7	CANRTEGAYEQYF	TGTGCCAACCGGACAGAAGGGGCCTACGAGCAGTACTTC
TRBV12-3/TRBV12-4	.	TRBD1	TRBJ2-3	CASRRTGDRRTDTQYF	TGTGCCAGCAGGAGGACAGGGGATCGCCGCACAGATACGCAGTATTTT
TRBV25-1	.	TRBD1	TRBJ2-2	CASSGTGGGSGELFF	TGTGCCAGCAGTGGGACAGGGGGCGGTTCCGGGGAGCTGTTTTTT
TRBV18	few	.	TRBJ2-6	CASHGGSGANVLTF	TGTGCCAGCCATGGGGGGTCTGGGGCCAACGTCCTGACTTTC